These 4 T cell receptor beta chains share one sample of origin, sequenced in a study of identical twins (dated by TCRdb to 2016 to 2017). Libraries were constructed by 5' RACE. These reads were obtained on an Illumina HiSeq 2000. The public sequencing data were trimmed at Q25 with fastp and processed into clonotypes with MiXCR by TCRdb, which kept only in-frame beta chains. CDR3 protein duplicates are merged, each entry listing the most common genes and DNA. This sample gives about 690,000 distinct CDR3 sequences in total; 5.5% to 6.5% of them show up just once. Clones ranked in the top ten supply roughly 1.8% of the sample. Sequenced: naive T cells sorted from blood. The cell subset or site label on this specimen signifies: cells isolated with a human naive T-cell isolation kit. The receptors were gathered from a man between 18 and 29 years old in good health.

Concerning this clonotype itself: This sequence may be a read error, since a much larger clone differs from it by one base. This chain joins TRBV12-3 or TRBV12-4 and TRBJ2-7; TRBD2 matches at 8 bases. V lost 3 bases and J lost 9; bases outside the gene matches: 13. The CDR3 sequence is 15 residues long. CDR3 DNA: TGTGCCAGCAGTTTGGCAGCCCCGGGACTAGTAGCGCAGTACGTC. Its protein product is CASSLAAPGLVAQYV.

This clonotype has just a few counts. The rearrangement joins TRBV6-1 to TRBJ1-1; 7 bases agree with TRBD1. V dropped 6 bases and J dropped 2; count of bases not matched to a gene: 6. The CDR3 runs 14 residues. Looked up from germline, CDR1 is MNHNS and CDR2 is SASEGT. The CDR3 here is CASSVWDRNTEAFF. CDR3 DNA: TGTGCCAGCAGCGTTTGGGACAGAAACACTGAAGCTTTCTTT.

There are a few counts of this clonotype. V is TRBV9 and J is TRBJ1-4; possibly TRBD1 for D (6 bases). V was shortened by 4 bases and J by 5 bases, with 15 bases between the two germline ends. This CDR3 comprises 15 residues. Germline lookup yields CDR1 SGDLS and CDR2 YYNGEE. In DNA, the CDR3 is TGTGCCAGCAGCAAAGGGGGGCCTCTAAATGAAAAACTGTTTTTT. Its translation: CASSKGGPLNEKLFF.

This clonotype was picked up many times. The chain combines TRBV12-3 or TRBV12-4 with TRBJ1-2; 7 nucleotides line up with TRBD1. This CDR3 has 14 residues. Germline trimming cut 10 bases from V and 2 bases from J; bases unmatched to any gene: 10. The CDR3 reads CATIQKGANYGYTF. CDR3 nucleotides: TGTGCCACCATACAAAAGGGGGCGAACTATGGCTACACCTTC.